The following is a TCR beta chain sequence with its context. This record comes from a study of blood T cell repertoires in COVID-19. The overall study: The United States, Italy and Spain were the sources of the acute and convalescent COVID-19 samples. T cells, B-cell-depleted T cells, or PBMCs supplied cDNA or gDNA.

The authors' processing: Reference gene primer amplification yielded estimated nucleated cell counts. TCRdb's table, derived via immunoSEQ multiplex PCR, lists solely in-frame clones and lacks some. That table is the source of V, J and clone size, and D and trimming were worked out from the DNA. This table has 75,000 to 100,000 clones, approximately 91% appearing once. The TCR sequence derives from a man between 65 and 85 years old with acute or convalescent COVID-19. Sequenced: peripheral blood.

The DNA of the CDR3 is TGTGCCAGCAGCCAAGGTCGGGGGTTATCCTACGAGCAGTACTTC. Translated, it gives CASSQGRGLSYEQYF. The chain carries TRBV14 and TRBJ2-7, with D tentatively TRBD2 (6 bases). The ends were cut back, 1 base at V and 1 base at J, with 11 bases in the middle. The germline V gene encodes CDR1 SGHDN and CDR2 FVKESK. CDR3 length: 15 amino acids.